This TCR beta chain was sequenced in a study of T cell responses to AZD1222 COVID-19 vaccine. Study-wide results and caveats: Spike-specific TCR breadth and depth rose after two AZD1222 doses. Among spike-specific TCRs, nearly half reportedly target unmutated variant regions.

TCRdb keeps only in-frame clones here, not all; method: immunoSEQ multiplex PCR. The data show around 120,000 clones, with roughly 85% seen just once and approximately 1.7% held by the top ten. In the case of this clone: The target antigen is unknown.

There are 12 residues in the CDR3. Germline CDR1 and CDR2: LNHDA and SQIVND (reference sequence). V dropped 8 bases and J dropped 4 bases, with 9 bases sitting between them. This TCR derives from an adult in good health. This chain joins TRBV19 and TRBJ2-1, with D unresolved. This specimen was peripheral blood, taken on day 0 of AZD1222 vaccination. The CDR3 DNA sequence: TGTGCCAGTTTGGCTAGATACAATGAGCAGTTCTTC. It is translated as CASLARYNEQFF.